Each of the 25 T cell receptor beta chains below was sequenced from the same sample in a study of vaccination and CD4 T cells after COVID-19. These receptors lack a known antigen. With the Oncomine TCR Beta short-read assay, DNA from cultured CD4+ T cells was sequenced. In TCRdb, the PCR reads were re-called with MiXCR into one record per CDR3 protein. The table records some 9,200 distinct CDR3 sequences, around 37% of them present only once. Treatment specified: approximately nine-day PBMC culture with coronavirus spike peptide pools or control peptides (ViraFEST assay). Sequencing input: CD4+ T cells from blood, cultured in vitro. These receptors were taken from a human donor who had recovered from COVID-19.

This chain links TRBV12-3 or TRBV12-4 with TRBJ1-2, with D perhaps TRBD1 (5 bases). Trimming cost V 5 bases and J 0 bases, with 7 bases left between them. This CDR3 contains 13 residues. CDR3 DNA sequence: TGTGCCAGCAGTCCGACAGCTAACTATGGCTACACCTTC. It translates to CASSPTANYGYTF.

As to this clonotype: An end of the junction differs from the germline gene, which may be a read error. The chain links TRBV2 to TRBJ1-6; 12 bases map to TRBD1. There are 16 residues in the CDR3. From germline, CDR1 is SNHLY and CDR2 FYNNEI. The CDR3 nucleotides are TGTGCCAGCAGGGAAGGGACAGGGGGCGGGAGATCACCCCTCCACTTT. This codes for CASREGTGGGRSPLHF.

This clonotype was observed a handful of times. The chain carries TRBV6-5 and TRBJ1-4; perhaps TRBD1 as D (5 bases). This CDR3 is 18 amino acids long. CDR1 is MNHEY and CDR2 is SVGAGI in the germline V gene. V was shortened by 2 bases and J by 2 bases, with 18 bases between the two germline ends. The CDR3 loop is CASSYTAGTASTNEKLFF. The CDR3 coding sequence is TGTGCCAGCAGTTACACAGCGGGGACCGCCAGTACTAATGAAAAACTGTTTTTT.

In this sample, this clonotype turned up a few times. This chain joins TRBV12-3 or TRBV12-4 and TRBJ1-5; TRBD1 might be the D (5 bases). The CDR3 is 14 amino acids. Deletions cut 5 bases from V and 6 bases from J, with 14 bases between. The CDR3 nucleotides are TGTGCCAGCAGTCAGACAGTGATGGCTCAGCCCCAGCATTTT. Amino acids: CASSQTVMAQPQHF.

This chain joins TRBV9 and TRBJ1-2, with a possible D match to TRBD1 (6 bases). Per germline, CDR1 SGDLS and CDR2 YYNGEE. V was pared by 8 bases and J by 3 bases, with 20 bases between. The CDR3 extends over 15 amino acids. The CDR3 loop is CASPPGGAQDYGYTF. The CDR3 nucleotides are TGTGCCAGTCCCCCGGGGGGCGCTCAAGACTATGGCTACACCTTC.

As to this clonotype: The junction departs from the called germline gene at one end, perhaps through a read error. J is TRBJ1-5 and V is TRBV7-8, with unresolved D. Germline values: CDR1 SGHVS, CDR2 FQNEAQ. The CDR3 totals 13 residues. CDR3 protein: CASSRNSNQPRHF. In nucleotides, the CDR3 is TGTGCCAGCAGCCGTAATAGCAATCAGCCCCGGCATTTT. The full variable domain, its missing parts supplied by reference TRBV7-8 and TRBJ1-5, is GAGVSQSPRYKVAKRGQDVALRCDPISGHVSLFWYQQALGQGPEFLTYFQNEAQLDKSGLPSDRFFAERPEGSVSTLKIQRTQQEDSAVYLCASSRNSNQPRHFGDGTRLSIL.

J is TRBJ1-1 and V is TRBV11-3, with unresolved D. The CDR3 extends over 16 amino acids. V shed 5 bases and J shed 5 bases, with 21 bases lying between them. Germline V lookup: CDR1 SGHNT, CDR2 YENEEA. The CDR3 nucleotides are TGTGCCAGCAGCCCGGGGAGCGGGGAGGCTCTAACTGAAGCTTTCTTT. It translates to CASSPGSGEALTEAFF.

This clonotype counts as medium-sized. The chain has TRBV27 and TRBJ1-2, with 9 bases aligning to TRBD1. This CDR3 contains 17 residues. After removal of 8 bases from V and 8 bases from J, the junction contained 21 bases not matched to a gene. The germline V gene has CDR1 MNHEY and CDR2 SMNVEV (reference sequence). The CDR3 nucleotides read TGTGCCAGCGCCAGCCGGGACAGGGCATTGCACCACCAAGGCTACACCTTC. Translated, it gives CASASRDRALHHQGYTF.

This sequence joins TRBV20-1 and TRBJ1-2; D call uncertain. CDR3 length equals 15 residues. CDR1 is DFQATT and CDR2 is SNEGSKA in the germline V gene (reference sequence). V dropped 0 bases and J dropped 4 bases, with 15 bases sitting between them. The CDR3: CSARDDSGFGYGYTF. The CDR3 DNA reads TGCAGTGCTAGAGATGATTCGGGGTTTGGCTATGGCTACACCTTC.

The chain combines TRBV27 with TRBJ2-2; TRBD1 matches at 9 bases. The CDR3 has 16 residues. Germline assignment: CDR1 MNHEY and CDR2 SMNVEV (reference sequence). J gave up 3 bases and V 2 bases, and 4 bases lay outside the gene matches. CDR3 region: CASSLGTGRDTGELFF. CDR3 sequence (DNA): TGTGCCAGCAGTTTAGGGACAGGGAGGGACACCGGGGAGCTGTTTTTT.

This chain uses TRBV5-1 with TRBJ2-3, with 9 bases fitting TRBD1. The CDR3 consists of 14 residues. Germline CDR1 is SGHRS and CDR2 is YFSETQ. The trim removed 3 bases at V and 3 bases at J, leaving 2 bases unmatched. CDR3 in amino acids: CASSSGTGTDTQYF. The DNA of the CDR3 is TGCGCCAGCAGCTCCGGGACAGGGACAGATACGCAGTATTTT.

The chain carries TRBV7-2 and TRBJ1-5; D is perhaps TRBD1 (5 bases). There are 15 residues in the CDR3. V lost 1 base and J 6 bases, leaving 13 bases between the germline ends. Germline values: CDR1 SGHTA, CDR2 FQGNSA. CDR3 coding DNA: TGTGCCAGCAGCTTAGGATCTTGGGGGGTTCAGCCCCAGCATTTT. The encoded protein is CASSLGSWGVQPQHF.

This sequence joins TRBV6-1 and TRBJ1-1; D uncertain. Trimming shortened V by 6 bases and J by 5 bases, and 13 bases separated the two germline ends. The CDR3 extends over 13 amino acids. Germline-derived CDR1 and CDR2 are MNHNS and SASEGT. As DNA, the CDR3 is TGTGCCAGCAGCCCCGCCGGAGGGACTGAAGCTTTCTTT. This codes for CASSPAGGTEAFF.

This clonotype was observed a few times. This chain links TRBV7-8 with TRBJ1-1; possibly TRBD1 for D (6 bases). Trimming left V 7 bases short and J 1 base short, with 10 bases between. The CDR3 runs 13 residues. Germline V gene lookup returns CDR1 SGHVS and CDR2 FQNEAQ. The CDR3 DNA follows: TGTGCCAGCACAAGGGGGGGGAACACTGAAGCTTTCTTT. This gives the protein CASTRGGNTEAFF. The entire variable domain, with the rest obtained from reference TRBV7-8 and TRBJ1-1, is as follows: GAGVSQSPRYKVAKRGQDVALRCDPISGHVSLFWYQQALGQGPEFLTYFQNEAQLDKSGLPSDRFFAERPEGSVSTLKIQRTQQEDSAVYLCASTRGGNTEAFFGQGTRLTVV.

The rearrangement links TRBV12-3 or TRBV12-4 to TRBJ1-5; TRBD1 matches at 7 bases. The CDR3 extends over 15 amino acids. V lost 5 bases, J lost 6 bases, and 10 bases stayed unmatched. The CDR3 DNA reads as TGTGCCAGCAGTCCGCTGGCAGGGGGGGGTCAGCCCCAGCATTTT. As protein: CASSPLAGGGQPQHF.

This clonotype was seen only a few times. The chain uses TRBV6-1 and TRBJ1-2; 11 nucleotides match TRBD1. With V trimmed by 6 bases and J by 6 bases, 21 bases remained unmatched. CDR3 length: 19 residues. CDR1 is MNHNS, CDR2 SASEGT, per germline. CDR3 loop: CASSDHRTGGGSRTHGYTF. The CDR3 region has the DNA TGTGCCAGCAGCGACCATCGGACAGGGGGCGGCTCTCGGACTCATGGCTACACCTTC.

This chain joins TRBV4-1 and TRBJ1-3, with no clear D. Trimming pared 3 bases from V and 0 bases from J, leaving 9 bases between. The CDR3 length is 15 residues. The germline CDR1 and CDR2 sequences are MGHRA and YSYEKL. CDR3: CASSQTPSSGNTIYF. CDR3 DNA sequence: TGCGCCAGCAGCCAGACCCCCAGCTCTGGAAACACCATATATTTT.

The rearrangement links TRBV5-1 to TRBJ2-6, with D unresolved. The CDR3 runs 16 residues. Germline assignment: CDR1 SGHRS and CDR2 YFSETQ. V was shortened by 0 bases and J by 4 bases, with 11 bases between the two germline ends. The CDR3 is CASSLEPGAGANVLTF. Written as DNA, the CDR3 is TGCGCCAGCAGCTTGGAACCGGGCGCGGGGGCCAACGTCCTGACTTTC. Together with reference TRBV5-1 and TRBJ2-6, the CDR3 gives the full variable domain: KAGVTQTPRYLIKTRGQQVTLSCSPISGHRSVSWYQQTPGQGLQFLFEYFSETQRNKGNFPGRFSGRQFSNSRSEMNVSTLELGDSALYLCASSLEPGAGANVLTFGAGSRLTVL.

This clonotype was counted between two and nine times. The rearrangement links TRBV11-2 to TRBJ2-1; no reliable D call. V dropped 0 bases and J dropped 8 bases, with 8 bases sitting between them. The germline gives CDR1 SGHAT, CDR2 FQNNGV. The CDR3 extends over 13 amino acids. CDR3 residues: CASSLDLSDEQFF. The CDR3 bases are TGTGCCAGCAGCTTAGATCTTTCCGATGAGCAGTTCTTC.

This chain connects TRBV6-1 to TRBJ2-1; unclear D gene. The germline gives CDR1 MNHNS, CDR2 SASEGT. Trimming pared 6 bases from V and 6 bases from J, leaving 6 bases between. This CDR3 comprises 11 residues. In DNA form, the CDR3 reads TGTGCCAGCAGCCCGGGCAATGAGCAGTTCTTC. Translation: CASSPGNEQFF.

J is TRBJ2-1 and V is TRBV7-2; weak D call: TRBD1 (6 bases). With 2 bases removed from V and 8 bases from J, the gap between germline ends came to 10 bases. Germline V gives CDR1 SGHTA, CDR2 FQGNSA. The CDR3 totals 13 residues. CDR3 DNA: TGTGCCAGCAGCTTACAGGGGAAGGATGAGCAGTTCTTC. It specifies CASSLQGKDEQFF.

The CDR3 DNA sequence: TGCGCCAGCAGCTTGGGGGACACGGGCGGCAATCAGCCCCAGCATTTT. Residues: CASSLGDTGGNQPQHF. The chain links TRBV5-1 to TRBJ1-5; weak D call: TRBD1 (6 bases). The V gene lost 0 bases and the J gene lost 2 bases, with 12 bases spanning the gap. The length of the CDR3 is 16 residues. Germline assignment: CDR1 SGHRS and CDR2 YFSETQ.

The chain couples TRBV7-2 to TRBJ2-3, with D possibly matching TRBD2 (5 bases). Deletions cut 0 bases from V and 6 bases from J, with 13 bases between. CDR1 SGHTA and CDR2 FQGNSA come from the germline V gene. This CDR3 region has 15 residues. The CDR3 loop is CASSLAGLGSDTQYF. CDR3 in DNA: TGTGCCAGCAGCTTAGCAGGACTTGGATCGGATACGCAGTATTTT.

This chain joins TRBV5-1 and TRBJ1-2, with 9 bases fitting TRBD1. The trim removed 0 bases at V and 8 bases at J, leaving 11 bases unmatched. Germline CDR1 reads SGHRS; CDR2 reads YFSETQ. The CDR3 runs to 16 residues. CDR3 loop: CASSLDPPGTGHGYTF. The CDR3 DNA follows: TGCGCCAGCAGCTTGGATCCACCCGGGACAGGGCACGGCTACACCTTC.

V and J are TRBV30 and TRBJ1-5; 9 bases are shared with TRBD1. This CDR3 region has 14 residues. Germline V gene lookup returns CDR1 GTSNPN and CDR2 SVGIG (reference sequence). The V gene end was trimmed by 5 bases and the J gene end by 3 bases; junction bases not matched to a gene: 5. In DNA form, the CDR3 reads TGTGCCTGGGGGACAGGGCCCAACAATCAGCCCCAGCATTTT. Translated, it gives CAWGTGPNNQPQHF.